This T cell receptor (beta chain) was retrieved from a study of control samples from healthy donors and cancer patients. Data came from immunoSEQ multiplex PCR; TCRdb stores just in-frame clones and leaves some out. The profile shows 150,000 or so clones, 70% to 90% of them singletons. Trimming shortened V by 3 bases and J by 2 bases, and 17 bases separated the two germline ends. The CDR3 consists of 17 residues. Per the germline V gene, CDR1 is SGHRS and CDR2 is YFSETQ. The chain uses TRBV5-1 and TRBJ2-2; tentative D call: TRBD1 (5 bases). This TCR came from a man in his late teens or twenties in good health. Sequenced: blood. CDR3 amino acids: CASSSLDIRPNTGELFF. In DNA, the CDR3 is TGCGCCAGCAGCTCCCTGGACATCCGCCCAAACACCGGGGAGCTGTTTTTT.